Shown below are 23 T cell receptor beta chains from a single sample sequenced in a study of cytomegalovirus exposure and HLA in healthy donors. The method was immunoSEQ multiplex PCR; TCRdb's version includes in-frame clones alone and lacks a portion of them. The sample carries about 110,000 clones, 70% to 85% recorded once. Sequenced material: PBMCs. The source of these receptors is a woman between 18 and 29 years old in good health and CMV-seronegative.

In DNA form, the CDR3 reads TGTGCCAGCAGCCTATATCTTAGTGAGCAGTACTTC. This sequence encodes CASSLYLSEQYF. The genes are TRBV5-4 and TRBJ2-7, with D uncertain. The germline CDR1 and CDR2 sequences are SGHNT and YYREEE (reference sequence). The CDR3 is 12 amino acids. V was shortened by 4 bases and J by 7 bases, with 12 bases between the two germline ends.

The V and J genes are TRBV27 and TRBJ1-2, with a tentative D call TRBD1 (5 bases). Germline V CDR1 and CDR2: MNHEY, SMNVEV (reference sequence). The CDR3 runs 16 residues. Trimming removed 6 bases at V and 0 bases at J, with 17 bases between. CDR3 region: CASSPLGRETNYGYTF. CDR3 DNA: TGTGCCAGCAGCCCCTTGGGGCGGGAAACTAACTATGGCTACACCTTC.

This clone was picked up one time. The rearrangement links TRBV30 to TRBJ1-5; no clear D gene. Trimming removed 2 bases from V and 6 bases from J, with 14 bases in between. Per the germline V gene, CDR1 is GTSNPN and CDR2 is SVGIG (reference sequence). This CDR3 region has 14 residues. CDR3: CAWSLAGWSQPQHF. The CDR3 region has the DNA TGTGCCTGGAGTCTAGCCGGCTGGAGTCAGCCCCAGCATTTT. Looking up the rest from reference TRBV30 and TRBJ1-5 gives the full variable domain: SQTIHQWPATLVQPVGSPLSLECTVEGTSNPNLYWYRQAAGRGLQLLFYSVGIGQISSEVPQNLSASRPQDRQFILSSKKLLLSDSGFYLCAWSLAGWSQPQHFGDGTRLSIL.

The chain carries TRBV4-2 and TRBJ1-4; D possibly corresponds to TRBD1 (6 bases). Trimming removed 0 bases at V and 2 bases at J, with 10 bases between. The germline V gene has CDR1 LGHNA and CDR2 YNFKEQ. The CDR3 consists of 16 residues. CDR3 loop: CASSQEPQGTNEKLFF. Here the CDR3 DNA reads TGTGCCAGCAGCCAAGAGCCACAGGGCACTAATGAAAAACTGTTTTTT.

The chain links TRBV4-1 to TRBJ2-2; TRBD2 agrees at 12 bases. Germline V gives CDR1 MGHRA, CDR2 YSYEKL. J was trimmed by 6 bases and V by 3 bases; bases with no gene match: 2. The CDR3 loop spans 15 amino acids. The CDR3 coding sequence is TGCGCCAGCAGCCATTCTAGCGGGGGGGCCGGGGAGCTGTTTTTT. This sequence encodes CASSHSSGGAGELFF.

This rearrangement joins TRBV6-1 to TRBJ1-3; tentative D call: TRBD1 (6 bases). Germline CDR1 MNHNS, CDR2 SASEGT. The CDR3 has 15 amino acids. V was cut by 6 bases and J by 4 bases, with 16 bases left in between. The CDR3 DNA is TGTGCCAGCAGGGTCAGATACAGGGAGGGAAACACCATATATTTT. This codes for CASRVRYREGNTIYF.

This chain joins TRBV9 and TRBJ2-1; tentatively, D is TRBD2 (5 bases). This CDR3 is built from 15 residues. CDR1 is SGDLS and CDR2 is YYNGEE in the germline V gene. Trimming stripped 2 bases from V and 5 bases from J, with 14 bases between. CDR3 nucleotide sequence: TGTGCCAGCAGCGTCTCGCAGACTACTAACAATGAGCAGTTCTTC. Translation: CASSVSQTTNNEQFF. The complete variable domain, with remaining parts taken from reference TRBV9 and TRBJ2-1, reads DSGVTQTPKHLITATGQRVTLRCSPRSGDLSVYWYQQSLDQGLQFLIQYYNGEERAKGNILERFSAQQFPDLHSELNLSSLELGDSALYFCASSVSQTTNNEQFFGPGTRLTVL.

V gene TRBV28 combines with J gene TRBJ2-7, with 8 bases matching TRBD1. V dropped 3 bases and J dropped 6; count of bases not matched to a gene: 4. From germline, CDR1 is MDHEN and CDR2 SYDVKM. The CDR3 is 13 amino acids. Written as DNA, the CDR3 is TGTGCCAGCAGTTTTAACAGGGGGTCCGAGCAGTACTTC. Its protein product is CASSFNRGSEQYF.

This clone is a singleton in its sample. The chain has TRBV27 and TRBJ2-7, with D perhaps matching TRBD1 (6 bases). The CDR3 sequence is 12 residues long. Trimming cost V 8 bases and J 0 bases, with 8 bases left between them. Germline V gives CDR1 MNHEY, CDR2 SMNVEV (reference sequence). The CDR3 bases are TGTGCCAGCCGGGACACCTCCTACGAGCAGTACTTC. Translating gives CASRDTSYEQYF.

This chain connects TRBV30 to TRBJ2-7; D call uncertain. CDR3 length equals 13 residues. V was pared by 0 bases and J by 12 bases, with 18 bases between. In germline, CDR1 is GTSNPN, CDR2 SVGIG (reference sequence). DNA of the CDR3: TGTGCCTGGAGTGTACTTCGCTACGCTTCTCTGTACTTC. Translated: CAWSVLRYASLYF.

The chain carries TRBV6-1 and TRBJ1-6, with unresolved D. This CDR3 has 14 residues. V shed 3 bases and J shed 7 bases, with 10 bases lying between them. CDR1 and CDR2 from the germline V gene are MNHNS and SASEGT. The CDR3 protein is CASSDPLANSPLHF. The CDR3 nucleotides are TGTGCCAGCAGTGACCCCCTGGCCAATTCACCCCTCCACTTT.

The chain employs TRBV28 and TRBJ2-7; 8 bases fit TRBD2. The ends lost 3 bases at V and 7 bases at J; junction bases unmatched: 11. The CDR3 runs 15 residues. Germline V lookup: CDR1 MDHEN, CDR2 SYDVKM. Written as DNA, the CDR3 is TGTGCCAGCAGTTTCCAGCGGGGGCTACAAGTGGAGCAGTACTTC. It codes for CASSFQRGLQVEQYF.

This clone showed up just once. The rearrangement links TRBV5-1 to TRBJ2-3; TRBD1 matches at 9 bases. The length of the CDR3 is 16 residues. Germline V gene sequence: CDR1 SGHRS, CDR2 YFSETQ. V gave up 4 bases and J gave up 4 bases; unmatched junction bases: 10. For the CDR3, the DNA is TGCGCCAGCAGCCAGGGACAGGGAAATGGAGCAGATACGCAGTATTTT. Protein: CASSQGQGNGADTQYF. The full variable domain, in which reference TRBV5-1 and TRBJ2-3 provide the parts outside the CDR3, is KAGVTQTPRYLIKTRGQQVTLSCSPISGHRSVSWYQQTPGQGLQFLFEYFSETQRNKGNFPGRFSGRQFSNSRSEMNVSTLELGDSALYLCASSQGQGNGADTQYFGPGTRLTVL.

The table lists this clone with a count of one. CDR3 nucleotide sequence: TGTGCCAGCAGTTTCCCGCATCCGGGACAGGGGGACGGCTACACCTTC. This gives the protein CASSFPHPGQGDGYTF. The chain has TRBV28 and TRBJ1-2; 11 bases agree with TRBD1. This CDR3 comprises 16 residues. V was clipped by 3 bases and J by 8 bases; unmatched bases: 11. CDR1 and CDR2 from the germline V gene are MDHEN and SYDVKM.

The chain carries TRBV2 and TRBJ1-2, with D maybe TRBD1 (5 bases). V lost 6 bases and J lost 0, with 14 bases in between. Germline CDR1 and CDR2: SNHLY and FYNNEI. This CDR3 is built from 15 residues. Here the CDR3 DNA reads TGTGCCAGCAGGGGGGGTCAGGTCCCTAACTATGGCTACACCTTC. Translation: CASRGGQVPNYGYTF.

The chain carries TRBV19 and TRBJ2-7, with TRBD1 identical over 7 bases. Germline V gene sequence: CDR1 LNHDA, CDR2 SQIVND (reference sequence). CDR3 length: 16 amino acids. V lost 6 bases to trimming and J lost 3 bases; unmatched junction nucleotides: 14. The CDR3 loop reads CASSHTRGQRSYEQYF. The CDR3 coding sequence is TGTGCCAGTAGCCACACGAGGGGACAGCGGAGCTACGAGCAGTACTTC.

The chain couples TRBV1 to TRBJ2-2; the D segment call TRBD2 is taken from the table without a DNA check. TRBV1 is designated a pseudogene. The CDR3 runs to 15 residues. This CDR3 reads CTSSPGGARTGELFF. As DNA, the CDR3 is TGCACCAGCAGCCCCGGGGGGGCCCGCACCGGGGAGCTGTTTTTT.

This chain connects TRBV30 to TRBJ2-7; 10 bases map to TRBD1. Germline values: CDR1 GTSNPN, CDR2 SVGIG (reference sequence). This CDR3 spans 12 amino acids. Germline trimming cut 5 bases from V and 7 bases from J; bases unmatched to any gene: 5. As DNA, the CDR3 is TGTGCCTGGGACAGGGGGCCGCGGGAGCAGTACTTC. As protein: CAWDRGPREQYF. Together with reference TRBV30 and TRBJ2-7, the CDR3 gives the full variable domain: SQTIHQWPATLVQPVGSPLSLECTVEGTSNPNLYWYRQAAGRGLQLLFYSVGIGQISSEVPQNLSASRPQDRQFILSSKKLLLSDSGFYLCAWDRGPREQYFGPGTRLTVT.

This clone has a handful of counts. The chain employs TRBV10-1 and TRBJ1-6; D not resolved. Trimming cost V 2 bases and J 10 bases, with 9 bases left between them. CDR1 is WNHNN, CDR2 SYGVQD, per germline (reference sequence). This CDR3 is built from 13 residues. Here the CDR3 DNA reads TGCGCCAGCAGTGAGGGACTGCGGTCACCCCTCCACTTT. Protein product: CASSEGLRSPLHF.

This chain uses TRBV27 with TRBJ1-4; 10 bases line up with TRBD1. Germline-derived CDR1 and CDR2 are MNHEY and SMNVEV (reference sequence). The CDR3 runs to 16 residues. The ends lost 4 bases at V and 5 bases at J; junction bases unmatched: 7. CDR3 nucleotides: TGTGCCAGCAGTTCTATTCGGACAGGGGGGAATGAAAAACTGTTTTTT. This encodes CASSSIRTGGNEKLFF.

This clone was counted a few times. The CDR3 bases are TGTGCGAGGGCAGAGAACTATGGCTACACCTTC. Amino acids: CARAENYGYTF. The chain joins TRBV30 to TRBJ1-2; D call uncertain. Looked up from germline, CDR1 is GTSNPN and CDR2 is SVGIG (reference sequence). The CDR3 is 11 amino acids.

The rearrangement joins TRBV29-1 to TRBJ1-4, with TRBD1 identical over 8 bases. Germline CDR1 SQVTM, CDR2 ANQGSEA. The junction had 8 bases not matched to a gene; V was cut back by 6 bases and J by 8 bases. This CDR3 is built from 13 residues. In DNA form, the CDR3 reads TGCAGCGTGCGACAGGGGATAATAGAAAAACTGTTTTTT. Translated: CSVRQGIIEKLFF.

The V and J genes are TRBV7-2 and TRBJ2-2, with 11 bases aligning to TRBD2. This CDR3 has 18 amino acids. V gave up 0 bases and J gave up 6 bases; unmatched junction bases: 9. Germline CDR1 SGHTA, CDR2 FQGNSA. This chain's CDR3 is CASSLAPLAGGPAGELFF. CDR3 coding DNA: TGTGCCAGCAGCTTAGCCCCCTTAGCGGGGGGGCCGGCCGGGGAGCTGTTTTTT.